This TCR beta chain was profiled in a study of T cell responses to AZD1222 COVID-19 vaccine. Germline trimming cut 4 bases from V and 14 bases from J; bases unmatched to any gene: 13. The CDR3 length is 16 residues. Germline CDR1 is SGHTA and CDR2 is FQGNSA. This table comes from immunoSEQ multiplex PCR, and its TCRdb copy is limited to in-frame clones, with some not included. The sample lists approximately 200,000 clones, approximately 93% occurring once. The sequences come from peripheral blood, collected 28 days after the second AZD1222 dose. V is TRBV7-2 and J is TRBJ2-1; TRBD2 matches 14 bases. This sequence was found in an adult who received the AZD1222 COVID-19 vaccine. CDR3 region: CASSSRVGLAGGGKFF. The CDR3 DNA sequence: TGTGCCAGCAGCTCGAGGGTAGGACTAGCGGGGGGAGGAAAGTTCTTC. Filled out from reference TRBV7-2 and TRBJ2-1, the complete variable domain reads GAGVSQSPSNKVTEKGKDVELRCDPISGHTALYWYRQSLGQGLEFLIYFQGNSAPDKSGLPSDRFSAERTGGSVSTLTIQRTQQEDSAVYLCASSSRVGLAGGGKFFGPGTRLTVL.